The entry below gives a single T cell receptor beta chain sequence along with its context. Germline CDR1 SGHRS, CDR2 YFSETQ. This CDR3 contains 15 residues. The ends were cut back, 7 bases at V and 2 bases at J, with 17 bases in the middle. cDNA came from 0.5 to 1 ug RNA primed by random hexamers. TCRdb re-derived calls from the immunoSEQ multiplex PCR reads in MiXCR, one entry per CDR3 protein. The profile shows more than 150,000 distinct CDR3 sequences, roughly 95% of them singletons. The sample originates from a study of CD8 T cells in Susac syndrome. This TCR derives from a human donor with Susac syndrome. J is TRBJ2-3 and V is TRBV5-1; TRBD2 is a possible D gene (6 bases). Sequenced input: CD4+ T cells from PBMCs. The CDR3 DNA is TGCGCCAGCGCCCGACCTGGAGGGAACACAGATACGCAGTATTTT. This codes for CASARPGGNTDTQYF.